This TCR beta chain is drawn from a study of blood T cell repertoires in COVID-19. The wider study: COVID-19 samples collected from the United States, Italy and Spain covered acute and convalescent phases. Sources were T cells, B-cell-depleted T cells, or PBMCs; the material itself was cDNA or gDNA.

As processed by the authors: Estimation of nucleated cell counts was performed using reference gene primer amplification. Method: immunoSEQ multiplex PCR; TCRdb's copy keeps in-frame clones and lacks some. The V and J calls and clone size were taken over from that table, and D and trimming were inferred from the DNA. Found here are around 280,000 clones, approximately 86% of them singletons; the top ten hold roughly 2.1%. This TCR was recovered from a woman younger than 45 who had recovered from COVID-19. What was sequenced was peripheral blood.

The CDR3 coding sequence is TGTGCCAGCCTATCCGGGGACTACGTAGGGTGGTACTTC. It is translated as CASLSGDYVGWYF. The J gene is TRBJ2-7, the V gene TRBV2; 7 bases are shared with TRBD2. This CDR3 has 13 amino acids. Trimming at V came to 8 bases and at J to 12 bases, leaving 16 bases not matched to a gene. Germline CDR1 reads SNHLY; CDR2 reads FYNNEI.